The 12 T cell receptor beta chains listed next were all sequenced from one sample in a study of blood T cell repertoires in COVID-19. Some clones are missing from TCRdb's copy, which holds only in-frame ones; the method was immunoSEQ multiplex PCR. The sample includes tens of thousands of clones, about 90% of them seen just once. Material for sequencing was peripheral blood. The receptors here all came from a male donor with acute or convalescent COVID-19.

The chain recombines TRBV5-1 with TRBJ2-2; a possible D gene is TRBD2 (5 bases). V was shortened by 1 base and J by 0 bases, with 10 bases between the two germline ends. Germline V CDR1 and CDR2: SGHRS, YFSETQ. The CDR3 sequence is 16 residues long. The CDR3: CASSLFTGTNTGELFF. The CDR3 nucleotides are TGCGCCAGCAGCTTGTTTACGGGGACGAACACCGGGGAGCTGTTTTTT.

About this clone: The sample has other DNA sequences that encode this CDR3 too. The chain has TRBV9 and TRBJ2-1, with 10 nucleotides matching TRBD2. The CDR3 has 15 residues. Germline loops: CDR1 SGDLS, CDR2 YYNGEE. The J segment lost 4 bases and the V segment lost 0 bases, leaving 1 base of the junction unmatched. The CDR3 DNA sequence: TGTGCCAGCAGCGTAGCACTAGCGGGGTACAATGAGCAGTTCTTC. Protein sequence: CASSVALAGYNEQFF. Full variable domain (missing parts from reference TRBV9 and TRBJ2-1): DSGVTQTPKHLITATGQRVTLRCSPRSGDLSVYWYQQSLDQGLQFLIQYYNGEERAKGNILERFSAQQFPDLHSELNLSSLELGDSALYFCASSVALAGYNEQFFGPGTRLTVL.

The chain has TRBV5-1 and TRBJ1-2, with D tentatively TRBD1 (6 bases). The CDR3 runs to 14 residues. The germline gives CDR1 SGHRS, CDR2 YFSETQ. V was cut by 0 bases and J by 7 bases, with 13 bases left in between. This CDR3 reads CASSLGQARGGYTF. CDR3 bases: TGCGCCAGCAGCTTGGGACAGGCCCGAGGTGGCTACACCTTC. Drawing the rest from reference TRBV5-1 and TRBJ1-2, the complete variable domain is KAGVTQTPRYLIKTRGQQVTLSCSPISGHRSVSWYQQTPGQGLQFLFEYFSETQRNKGNFPGRFSGRQFSNSRSEMNVSTLELGDSALYLCASSLGQARGGYTFGSGTRLTVV.

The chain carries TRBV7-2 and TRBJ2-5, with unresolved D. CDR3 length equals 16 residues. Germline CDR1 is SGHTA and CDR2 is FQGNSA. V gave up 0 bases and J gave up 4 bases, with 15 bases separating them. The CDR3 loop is CASSLAVSFISETQYF. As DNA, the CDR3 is TGTGCCAGCAGCTTAGCGGTTAGTTTTATATCAGAGACCCAGTACTTC.

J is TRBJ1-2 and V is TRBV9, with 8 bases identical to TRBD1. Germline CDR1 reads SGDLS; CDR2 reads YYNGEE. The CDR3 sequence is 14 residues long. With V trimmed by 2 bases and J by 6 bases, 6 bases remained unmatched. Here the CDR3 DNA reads TGTGCCAGCAGCGTCGACCCACAGGGGGATGGCTACACCTTC. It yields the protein CASSVDPQGDGYTF.

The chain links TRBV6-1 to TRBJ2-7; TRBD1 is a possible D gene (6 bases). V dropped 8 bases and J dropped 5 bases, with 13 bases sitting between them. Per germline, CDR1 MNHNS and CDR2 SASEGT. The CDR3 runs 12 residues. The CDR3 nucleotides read TGTGCCAGCGTACAGGGTTCCCACGAGCAGTACTTC. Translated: CASVQGSHEQYF.

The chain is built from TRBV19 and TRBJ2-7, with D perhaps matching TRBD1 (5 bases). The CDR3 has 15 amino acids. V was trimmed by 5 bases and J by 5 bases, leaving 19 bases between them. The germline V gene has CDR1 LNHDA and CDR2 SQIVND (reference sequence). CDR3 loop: CASSLGRVASDEQYF. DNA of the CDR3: TGTGCCAGTAGTCTCGGCAGGGTGGCTTCCGACGAGCAGTACTTC.

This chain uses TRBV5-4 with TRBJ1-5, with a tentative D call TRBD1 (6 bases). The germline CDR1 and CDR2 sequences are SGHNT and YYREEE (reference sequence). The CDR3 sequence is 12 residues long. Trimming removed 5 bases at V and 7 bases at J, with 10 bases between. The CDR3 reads CASSTRGQPQHF. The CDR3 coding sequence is TGTGCCAGCAGTACTAGGGGGCAGCCCCAGCATTTT.

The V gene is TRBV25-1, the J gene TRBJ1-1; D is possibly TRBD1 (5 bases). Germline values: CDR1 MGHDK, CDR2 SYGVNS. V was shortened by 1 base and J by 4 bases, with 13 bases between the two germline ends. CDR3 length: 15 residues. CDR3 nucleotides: TGTGCCAGCAGTGAATGGTCAGGGTCGGGCACTGAAGCTTTCTTT. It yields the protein CASSEWSGSGTEAFF.

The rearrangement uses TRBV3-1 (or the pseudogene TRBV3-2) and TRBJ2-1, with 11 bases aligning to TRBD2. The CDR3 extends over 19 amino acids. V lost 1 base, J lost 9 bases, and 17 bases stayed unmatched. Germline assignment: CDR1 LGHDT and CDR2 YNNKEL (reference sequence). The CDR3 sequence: CASSQGASGGSMMAAEQFF. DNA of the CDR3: TGTGCCAGCAGCCAAGGGGCTAGCGGGGGGTCCATGATGGCCGCTGAGCAGTTCTTC.

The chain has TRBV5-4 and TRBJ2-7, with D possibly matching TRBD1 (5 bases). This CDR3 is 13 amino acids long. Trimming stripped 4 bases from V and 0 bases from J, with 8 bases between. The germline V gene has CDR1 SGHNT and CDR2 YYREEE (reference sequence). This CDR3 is CASSDSPSYEQYF. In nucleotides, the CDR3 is TGTGCCAGCAGCGACAGTCCCTCCTACGAGCAGTACTTC.

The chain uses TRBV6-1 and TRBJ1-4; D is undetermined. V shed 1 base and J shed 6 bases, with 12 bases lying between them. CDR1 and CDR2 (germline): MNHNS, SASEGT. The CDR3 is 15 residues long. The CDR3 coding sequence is TGTGCCAGCAGTGAAGAAGGTCAGCGGTATGAAAAACTGTTTTTT. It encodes CASSEEGQRYEKLFF.